These 4 T cell receptor beta chains were all obtained from the same sample, sequenced in a study of CD8+ T cells in alopecia areata. cDNA serving as the sequencing template came from extracted, reverse transcribed RNA. Only in-frame clones appear in the TCRdb table, and some are missing; sequencing was by immunoSEQ multiplex PCR. The data show 30,000 to 35,000 clones, with approximately 52% seen just once and 40% held by the top ten. The sample taken for sequencing was NKG2D-high CD8+ T cells sorted from blood. Receptors originate from a human donor with alopecia areata.

This clone showed up just once. This sequence joins TRBV2 and TRBJ2-2; TRBD1 matches at 9 bases. CDR1 is SNHLY, CDR2 FYNNEI, per germline. The CDR3 covers 14 residues. With 8 bases clipped from V and 6 bases from J, the junction kept 7 bases outside the gene matches. The CDR3 protein is CASWGTGRAGELFF. The DNA of the CDR3 is TGTGCCAGCTGGGGGACAGGGCGTGCCGGGGAGCTGTTTTTT.

This sequence joins TRBV25-1 and TRBJ2-7; D gene ambiguous. V lost 3 bases and J 6 bases, leaving 9 bases between the germline ends. CDR1 is MGHDK and CDR2 is SYGVNS in the germline V gene. The CDR3 runs 12 residues. The CDR3 protein is CASSDRMAEQYF. CDR3 nucleotide sequence: TGTGCCAGCAGTGACCGAATGGCCGAGCAGTACTTC.

This clone was counted once. CDR3 in DNA: TGCGCCAGCAGCCAAGAAAGTCGACTCATATACGAGCAGTACTTC. This encodes CASSQESRLIYEQYF. This chain uses TRBV4-1 with TRBJ2-7; D is ambiguous. Trimming shortened V by 0 bases and J by 4 bases, and 13 bases separated the two germline ends. The germline V gene encodes CDR1 MGHRA and CDR2 YSYEKL. The CDR3 spans 15 residues.

The sample holds a few counts of this clone. The chain has TRBV7-9 and TRBJ2-1; 9 bases match TRBD2. The CDR3 loop spans 16 amino acids. Germline V CDR1 and CDR2: SEHNR, FQNEAQ (reference sequence). The V gene end was trimmed by 1 base and the J gene end by 10 bases; junction bases not matched to a gene: 11. The CDR3 nucleotides read TGTGCCAGCAGCTTAGTAACCGCGGGAGGGCGGGTCGAGCAGTTCTTC. Translated, it gives CASSLVTAGGRVEQFF. The whole variable domain, remainder taken from reference TRBV7-9 and TRBJ2-1, is DTGVSQNPRHKITKRGQNVTFRCDPISEHNRLYWYRQTLGQGPEFLTYFQNEAQLEKSRLLSDRFSAERPKGSFSTLEIQRTEQGDSAMYLCASSLVTAGGRVEQFFGPGTRLTVL.